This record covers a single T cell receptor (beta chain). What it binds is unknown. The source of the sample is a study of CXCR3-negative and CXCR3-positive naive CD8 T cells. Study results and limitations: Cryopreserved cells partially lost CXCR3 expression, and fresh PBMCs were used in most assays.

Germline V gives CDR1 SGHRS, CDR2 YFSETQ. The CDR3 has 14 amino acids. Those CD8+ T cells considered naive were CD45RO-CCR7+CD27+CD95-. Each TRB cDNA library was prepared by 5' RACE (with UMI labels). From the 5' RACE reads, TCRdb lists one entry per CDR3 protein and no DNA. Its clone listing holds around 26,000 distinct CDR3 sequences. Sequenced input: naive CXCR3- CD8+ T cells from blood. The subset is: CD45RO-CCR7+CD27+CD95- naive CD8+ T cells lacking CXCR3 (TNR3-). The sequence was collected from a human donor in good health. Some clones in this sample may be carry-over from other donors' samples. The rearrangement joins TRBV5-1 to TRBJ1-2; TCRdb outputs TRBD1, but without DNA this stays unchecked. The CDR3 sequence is CASSGDSHYYGYTF.